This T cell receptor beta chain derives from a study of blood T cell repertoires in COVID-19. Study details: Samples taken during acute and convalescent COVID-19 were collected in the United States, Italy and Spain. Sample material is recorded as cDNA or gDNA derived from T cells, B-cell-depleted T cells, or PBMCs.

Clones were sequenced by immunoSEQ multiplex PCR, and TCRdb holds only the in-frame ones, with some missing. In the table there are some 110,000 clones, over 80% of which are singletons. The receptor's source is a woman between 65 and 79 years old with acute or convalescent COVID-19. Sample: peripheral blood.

CDR3 amino acids: CASSLQGRGRGQYF. The CDR3 nucleotides are TGTGCCAGCAGTTTGCAGGGAAGGGGTAGGGGCCAGTACTTC. The genes are TRBV27 and TRBJ2-5; TRBD1 is a possible D gene (5 bases). V lost 3 bases and J 10 bases, leaving 18 bases between the germline ends. Germline assignment: CDR1 MNHEY and CDR2 SMNVEV (reference sequence). The CDR3 extends over 14 amino acids.